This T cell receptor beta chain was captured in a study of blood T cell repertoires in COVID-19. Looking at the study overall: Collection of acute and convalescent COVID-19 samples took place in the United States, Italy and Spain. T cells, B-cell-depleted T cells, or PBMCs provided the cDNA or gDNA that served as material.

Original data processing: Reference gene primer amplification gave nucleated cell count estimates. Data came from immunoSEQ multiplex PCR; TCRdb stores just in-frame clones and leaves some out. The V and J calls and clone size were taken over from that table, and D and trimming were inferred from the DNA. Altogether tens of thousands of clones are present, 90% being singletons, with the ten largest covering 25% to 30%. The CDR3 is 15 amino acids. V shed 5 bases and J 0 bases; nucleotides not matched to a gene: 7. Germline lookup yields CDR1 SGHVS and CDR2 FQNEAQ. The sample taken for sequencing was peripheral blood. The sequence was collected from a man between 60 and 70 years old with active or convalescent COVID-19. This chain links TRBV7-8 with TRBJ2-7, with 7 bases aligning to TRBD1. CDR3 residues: CASSPRGRGSYEQYF. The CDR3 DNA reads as TGTGCCAGCAGCCCGAGGGGGCGCGGCTCCTACGAGCAGTACTTC.